These 7 T cell receptor beta chains share one sample of origin, sequenced in a study of blood T cell repertoires in COVID-19. Here immunoSEQ multiplex PCR was the method, and the copy in TCRdb shows in-frame clones only, minus some. This sample yields 160,000 or so clones, of which approximately 80% are seen a single time; about 8% belongs to the top ten. Sequencing used PBMCs or T cells enriched from blood (not recorded which). The origin of the receptors is a woman aged 50 to 60 who had recovered from COVID-19.

V is TRBV7-3 and J is TRBJ2-2; no definite D call. Between the trimmed V and J ends, which lost 3 bases and 2 bases, there was a span of 13 bases. The CDR3 loop spans 16 amino acids. Germline V lookup: CDR1 SGHTA, CDR2 FQGTGA. The chain's CDR3 is CASSLLSLGNTGELFF. The CDR3 bases are TGTGCCAGCAGCTTGCTTAGCTTAGGTAACACCGGGGAGCTGTTTTTT.

The rearrangement uses TRBV15 and TRBJ1-5; no firm D call. V was cut by 0 bases and J by 7 bases, with 7 bases left in between. The CDR3 contains 13 residues. Germline V gives CDR1 LNHNV, CDR2 YYDKDF (reference sequence). In DNA, the CDR3 is TGTGCCACCAGCAGAGATCCCCCACAGCCCCAGCATTTT. It specifies CATSRDPPQPQHF.

The J gene is TRBJ2-5, the V gene TRBV5-4, with 8 bases lining up with TRBD2. After removal of 3 bases from V and 5 bases from J, the junction contained 6 bases not matched to a gene. Germline values: CDR1 SGHNT, CDR2 YYREEE (reference sequence). The CDR3 has 14 residues. CDR3 in amino acids: CASSSGGARETQYF. DNA of the CDR3: TGTGCCAGCAGCTCCGGGGGGGCCCGGGAGACCCAGTACTTC.

This chain connects TRBV27 to TRBJ2-2; the D gene is possibly TRBD2 (6 bases). This CDR3 is built from 14 residues. Per the germline V gene, CDR1 is MNHEY and CDR2 is SMNVEV (reference sequence). Trimming took off 4 bases at V and 6 bases at J, with 12 bases between the two ends. The DNA of the CDR3 is TGTGCCAGCAGTTGGAGGGAGGTGGCCGGGGAGCTGTTTTTT. Amino acid sequence: CASSWREVAGELFF.

J is TRBJ2-1 and V is TRBV7-9; possible D gene TRBD1, 5 bases. Germline V gene lookup returns CDR1 SEHNR and CDR2 FQNEAQ (reference sequence). The CDR3 runs to 15 residues. Trimming cost V 8 bases and J 8 bases, with 22 bases left between them. CDR3 loop: CASFSRAGIVDEQFF. The CDR3 nucleotides read TGTGCCAGCTTCAGTAGAGCAGGGATAGTGGATGAGCAGTTCTTC.

The chain employs TRBV5-8 and TRBJ1-6, with unresolved D. The germline V gene encodes CDR1 SGHTS and CDR2 YDEGEE. The CDR3 runs 17 residues. The V gene lost 2 bases and the J gene lost 7 bases, with 19 bases spanning the gap. CDR3 protein: CASSLNVIGVANSPLHF. The CDR3 DNA reads as TGTGCCAGCAGCTTAAACGTTATCGGGGTGGCCAATTCACCCCTCCACTTT.

The chain carries TRBV6-5 and TRBJ1-2; possible D gene TRBD1, 6 bases. Germline CDR1 and CDR2: MNHEY and SVGAGI. The V gene lost 5 bases and the J gene lost 10 bases, with 20 bases spanning the gap. The CDR3 spans 14 residues. The CDR3 nucleotides are TGTGCCAGCAGTCCCGTGGACAGTGGGATAGCCTACACCTTC. This sequence encodes CASSPVDSGIAYTF.